This T cell receptor (beta chain) was found in a study of memory CD4+ T cells and cytomegalovirus serostatus. Study-level background: Donors were healthy Belgian adults, several CMV seropositive and 24 seronegative.

Single viable CD3+CD4+CD8-CD45RO+ cells were sorted as the memory CD4+ T cells. Libraries were prepared by immunoSEQ multiplex PCR; TCRdb keeps only in-frame clonotypes and omits some of them. This repertoire shows about 56,000 clones, about 73% found once; its top ten account for 2.6%. CDR1 SGHRS and CDR2 YFSETQ come from the germline V gene. The CDR3 totals 15 residues. Trimming pared 4 bases from V and 0 bases from J, leaving 10 bases between. The sample taken for sequencing was memory CD4+ T cells from blood. The receptor was derived from an adult in good health and CMV-seropositive. The J gene is TRBJ1-4, the V gene TRBV5-1, with D perhaps TRBD1 (6 bases). CDR3 nucleotide sequence: TGCGCCAGCAGCCCCGACAGGCCAACTAATGAAAAACTGTTTTTT. Translating gives CASSPDRPTNEKLFF. The full variable domain, completed using reference TRBV5-1 and TRBJ1-4, is KAGVTQTPRYLIKTRGQQVTLSCSPISGHRSVSWYQQTPGQGLQFLFEYFSETQRNKGNFPGRFSGRQFSNSRSEMNVSTLELGDSALYLCASSPDRPTNEKLFFGSGTQLSVL.